These 10 T cell receptor beta chains were all obtained from the same sample, sequenced in a study of beta chain features in type 1 diabetes. The investigators reverse transcribed all of the isolated RNA, so they sequenced expressed TCRB transcripts. Sequencing used immunoSEQ multiplex PCR; TCRdb keeps in-frame clones, though not all of them. The sample consists of under 800,000 clones, 15% to 17% of them appearing once. Sequences were obtained from naive CD4+ T cells from blood. The receptors originated from a man between 18 and 35 years old in good health.

This clone was recorded a few times. The gene calls are TRBV10-3 and TRBJ2-7; the match to TRBD1 covers 10 bases. This CDR3 comprises 14 residues. The junction had 7 bases not matched to a gene; V was cut back by 8 bases and J by 3 bases. The germline V gene encodes CDR1 ENHRY and CDR2 SYGVKD. This chain's CDR3 is CAISPWTGGYEQYF. The CDR3 bases are TGTGCCATCTCCCCCTGGACAGGGGGCTACGAGCAGTACTTC.

This clone was picked up a small number of times. V usage is TRBV7-9 and J usage is TRBJ1-3; D possibly corresponds to TRBD1 (5 bases). This CDR3 has 16 amino acids. The V gene's germline CDR1 is SEHNR and CDR2 FQNEAQ (reference sequence). Trimming took 5 bases from V and 0 from J, leaving 14 bases between them. CDR3 protein: CASSLRAGSSGNTIYF. The CDR3 region has the DNA TGTGCCAGCAGCCTTCGGGCAGGGAGCTCTGGAAACACCATATATTTT.

The chain uses TRBV7-9 and TRBJ2-5; 11 positions match TRBD2. With V trimmed by 1 base and J by 5 bases, 6 bases remained unmatched. This CDR3 spans 16 amino acids. The germline V gene has CDR1 SEHNR and CDR2 FQNEAQ (reference sequence). CDR3 nucleotides: TGTGCCAGCAGCTTAGGCCAACTAGCGGGGGAGGAGACCCAGTACTTC. This encodes CASSLGQLAGEETQYF.

This clone was found once. The chain links TRBV7-9 to TRBJ1-1; 7 nucleotides match TRBD1. CDR3 length equals 18 residues. V was pared by 1 base and J by 1 base, with 12 bases of the junction left unmatched. Germline CDR1 SEHNR, CDR2 FQNEAQ (reference sequence). The DNA of the CDR3 is TGTGCCAGCAGCTTAGGTAGGGGGCGCGTTAGCCGGAACACTGAAGCTTTCTTT. Translated, it gives CASSLGRGRVSRNTEAFF.

CDR3 in DNA: TGCAGCGTTGAGCAGAAAAATGAAAAACTGTTTTTT. The encoded protein is CSVEQKNEKLFF. The gene calls are TRBV29-1 and TRBJ1-4; the D is unclear. Germline CDR1 reads SQVTM; CDR2 reads ANQGSEA. This CDR3 is built from 12 residues. V lost 3 bases and J lost 5, with 7 bases in between.

J is TRBJ2-5 and V is TRBV10-3; D not certain. V lost 3 bases and J 4 bases, leaving 9 bases between the germline ends. Germline V gene sequence: CDR1 ENHRY, CDR2 SYGVKD. This CDR3 region has 13 residues. CDR3 loop: CAISEIGRETQYF. CDR3 in DNA: TGTGCCATCAGTGAAATCGGTAGAGAGACCCAGTACTTC.

This clone was seen only a few times. The chain links TRBV14 to TRBJ2-7; no clear D gene. Germline values: CDR1 SGHDN, CDR2 FVKESK. This CDR3 is built from 12 residues. V was pared by 4 bases and J by 5 bases, with 9 bases between. CDR3 in DNA: TGTGCCAGCAGCCCGAACTTAGACGAGCAGTACTTC. Its translation is CASSPNLDEQYF.

This clone showed up just a few times. The chain employs TRBV5-1 and TRBJ2-7, with 8 bases matching TRBD2. CDR1 and CDR2 (germline): SGHRS, YFSETQ. This CDR3 region has 15 residues. Trimming removed 2 bases from V and 6 bases from J; junction bases left unmatched: 10. The CDR3 region has the DNA TGCGCCAGCAGCTTCTCGGGACTAGTGGTTGTCGAGCAGTACTTC. It codes for CASSFSGLVVVEQYF.

This clone was observed a handful of times. The J gene is TRBJ1-2, the V gene TRBV7-9; 9 positions agree with TRBD1. In germline, CDR1 is SEHNR, CDR2 FQNEAQ (reference sequence). CDR3 length: 16 residues. J lost 7 bases, V lost 5 bases, and 14 bases had no gene match. The CDR3 reads CASSRATGTGRGGYTF. The DNA for the CDR3 is TGTGCCAGCAGCCGCGCCACCGGGACAGGGCGAGGTGGCTACACCTTC. Full variable domain (rest looked up from reference TRBV7-9 and TRBJ1-2): DTGVSQNPRHKITKRGQNVTFRCDPISEHNRLYWYRQTLGQGPEFLTYFQNEAQLEKSRLLSDRFSAERPKGSFSTLEIQRTEQGDSAMYLCASSRATGTGRGGYTFGSGTRLTVV.

This chain joins TRBV18 and TRBJ2-5; TRBD1 aligns across 8 bases. Germline V gene lookup returns CDR1 KGHSH and CDR2 LQKENI. The CDR3 spans 17 residues. With 5 bases clipped from V and 2 bases from J, the junction kept 13 bases outside the gene matches. CDR3: CASSSQLAGTGQETQYF. DNA of the CDR3: TGTGCCAGCTCATCACAGCTCGCCGGGACAGGACAAGAGACCCAGTACTTC.